This TCR beta chain was captured by sequencing in a study of blood T cell repertoires in COVID-19. The wider study: The United States, Italy and Spain provided the acute and convalescent COVID-19 samples. Sample material is recorded as cDNA or gDNA derived from T cells, B-cell-depleted T cells, or PBMCs.

This clone has ten or more counts. The CDR3 has 16 residues. The V gene end was trimmed by 6 bases and the J gene end by 4 bases; junction bases not matched to a gene: 12. Looked up from germline, CDR1 is LNHDA and CDR2 is SQIVND (reference sequence). The method was immunoSEQ multiplex PCR; TCRdb's version includes in-frame clones alone and lacks a portion of them. The sample has fewer than 120,000 clones, roughly nine tenths seen once. The rearrangement links TRBV19 to TRBJ2-4, with 7 bases fitting TRBD1. The TCR was taken from a human donor in a cohort sampled during active COVID-19. The sequenced material came from peripheral blood. The CDR3 DNA follows: TGTGCCAGTAGACCTTCCTCGACAGGGCCGAAAAACATTCAGTACTTC. Residues: CASRPSSTGPKNIQYF. The variable domain in full, completed from reference TRBV19 and TRBJ2-4, reads DGGITQSPKYLFRKEGQNVTLSCEQNLNHDAMYWYRQDPGQGLRLIYYSQIVNDFQKGDIAEGYSVSREKKESFPLTVTSAQKNPTAFYLCASRPSSTGPKNIQYFGAGTRLSVL.